The TCR beta chain under discussion was sequenced for a study of CD8 T cells in ankylosing spondylitis. Quantitative barcoded 5'-RACE was used to prepare TCR beta libraries. TCRdb fed the 5' RACE reads into MiXCR, producing one record per CDR3 protein. The sample has 200,000 to 250,000 distinct CDR3 sequences, 20% to 30% seen once; the top ten hold 5% to 8%. In its sample, this clonotype was seen many times. The CDR3 runs to 16 residues. V was pared by 5 bases and J by 1 base, with 7 bases of the junction left unmatched. Germline V CDR1 and CDR2: SNHLY, FYNNEI. Sequences were obtained from blood, either unsorted or a sorted T cell fraction (not recorded which). The chain has TRBV2 and TRBJ2-2; 7 nucleotides line up with TRBD2. The origin of this receptor is a male donor with ankylosing spondylitis or in good health (not recorded which). The CDR3 DNA follows: TGTGCCAGCAGTACTCCTAGCGGAGAGAACACCGGGGAGCTGTTTTTT. It codes for CASSTPSGENTGELFF.